Many counts were recorded for the clone carrying this T cell receptor beta chain. No antigen is known for it. The sample belongs to a study of T-cell memory formation after mild COVID-19. TCRdb passed the 5' RACE reads through MiXCR, listing each CDR3 protein once. The sample comprises about 13,000 distinct CDR3 sequences, under 25% of which are singletons, and roughly 49% rests with the top ten. V was trimmed by 2 bases and J by 1 base, leaving 18 bases between them. In germline, CDR1 is SGHKS, CDR2 YYEKEE (reference sequence). This CDR3 has 17 amino acids. Whole-study findings and limits: CD4+ contracting clones were found mainly in CM and EM, and CD8+ ones in EMRA.

The sequenced sample was PBMCs or a T cell subset sorted from them (not recorded which). The chain employs TRBV5-5 and TRBJ1-1, with D possibly matching TRBD1 (5 bases). This TCR was sampled from an adult woman who had mild COVID-19 (a few samples of this study predate the infection). Cell type and time point are not known. Written as DNA, the CDR3 is TGTGCCAGCAGCTTAGTTTGGGGCCAGCCGGCGAACACTGAAGCTTTCTTT. Translated, it gives CASSLVWGQPANTEAFF.